This entry is about one TCR beta chain. Its specificity is not known. Germline assignment: CDR1 SGHDT and CDR2 YYEEEE. J gave up 6 bases and V 2 bases, and 2 bases lay outside the gene matches. The CDR3 extends over 13 amino acids. These data belong to a study of T cell responses to AZD1222 COVID-19 vaccine. The study, taken as a whole, reports: Researchers took repertoire samples only after the peak T cell response had come. Elevations in Spike-specific TCR breadth and depth followed administration of two AZD1222 doses.

The table came from immunoSEQ multiplex PCR; TCRdb's copy has only in-frame clones and leaves some out. Of fewer than 50,000 clones listed, roughly 78% are singletons. The V call is TRBV5-6, the J call TRBJ2-5; 9 nucleotides match TRBD1. This clonotype was sampled from an adult who received the MenACWY meningococcal vaccine as a control. The input for sequencing was peripheral blood, taken 28 days after the second dose of the MenACWY control vaccine. The CDR3 sequence is CASSFGQGKTQYF. The CDR3 region has the DNA TGTGCCAGCAGCTTCGGACAGGGGAAGACCCAGTACTTC.